The clone carrying this TCR beta chain appeared a few times. These data belong to a study of blood T cells in healthy people across ages. There are 17 residues in the CDR3. CDR1 is WSHSY and CDR2 is SAAADI in the germline V gene. V lost 4 bases, J lost 0 bases, and 17 bases lay in between. The authors ran a second PCR of about 6 to 11 cycles using a sample-barcoded 5' primer and a J-beta primer mix. In TCRdb, the 5' RACE reads were re-called with MiXCR into one record per CDR3 protein. The table records 1,100,000 or so distinct CDR3 sequences, around 43% of them present only once. The origin of this receptor is a woman aged 55 to 70 in good health. The genes are TRBV10-2 and TRBJ2-3; possible D gene TRBD2, 6 bases. Sequencing was carried out using blood. Here the CDR3 DNA reads TGCGCCAGCAGTGCCGGCGGGGCGGGTTATAGCACAGATACGCAGTATTTT. It yields the protein CASSAGGAGYSTDTQYF.